The present T cell receptor (beta chain) was sequenced within a study of blood T cell repertoires in COVID-19. Background on the study: Samples came from the United States, Italy and Spain, spanning acute and convalescent COVID-19. Nucleic acid was either cDNA or gDNA, and it came from T cells, B-cell-depleted T cells, or PBMCs.

Under the authors' procedure: Reference gene primer amplification yielded estimated nucleated cell counts. Here immunoSEQ multiplex PCR was the method, and the copy in TCRdb shows in-frame clones only, minus some. D and trimming were read from the DNA, whereas the V and J calls and clone size are those reported in that table. The sample has a few hundred thousand clones, approximately 86% seen once. Germline CDR1 MNHNY, CDR2 SVGAGI (reference sequence). The V gene lost 8 bases and the J gene lost 7 bases, with 20 bases spanning the gap. The CDR3 spans 14 residues. Material for sequencing was peripheral blood. The origin of this receptor is a woman aged 65 to 85 with active or convalescent COVID-19. The chain carries TRBV6-6 and TRBJ1-1; D perhaps matches TRBD1 (5 bases). The CDR3 sequence: CASSRSGAGLEAFF. CDR3 DNA sequence: TGTGCCAGCTCCCGTAGCGGGGCAGGGCTTGAAGCTTTCTTT.